One sample yielded the 17 T cell receptor beta chains listed below, sequenced in a study of shared clonotypes between healthy human individuals. Produced via immunoSEQ multiplex PCR; TCRdb's table is partial and in-frame only. The table includes about 2.3 million clones, approximately 93% detected once. Sequenced material: naive CD4+ T cells from PBMCs. The sample's subset: CD45RA+ positively selected. The receptors derive from a man between 18 and 35 years old in good health. Some clones in this sample may be carry-over from other donors' samples.

V and J are TRBV18 and TRBJ2-7, with D tentatively TRBD1 (6 bases). The CDR3 contains 13 residues. Germline CDR1 KGHSH, CDR2 LQKENI. The V gene lost 3 bases and the J gene lost 5 bases, with 11 bases spanning the gap. The CDR3 region has the DNA TGTGCCAGCTCACCCCAGGGGCCCCACGAGCAGTACTTC. Its protein product is CASSPQGPHEQYF.

DNA of the CDR3: TGTGCCAGCAGTTTATACGCAGGGGGCTACTACGAGCAGTACTTC. Translation: CASSLYAGGYYEQYF. The chain joins TRBV28 to TRBJ2-7; TRBD1 matches at 8 bases. Germline V CDR1 and CDR2: MDHEN, SYDVKM. The junction had 5 bases not matched to a gene; V was cut back by 1 base and J by 3 bases. CDR3 size: 15 residues.

This clone was seen a single time. Within the sample, other DNA sequences also encode this same CDR3. This rearrangement joins TRBV28 to TRBJ1-1; D possibly corresponds to TRBD1 (6 bases). V was clipped by 3 bases and J by 11 bases, with 10 bases between them. The CDR3 spans 11 residues. Germline loops: CDR1 MDHEN, CDR2 SYDVKM. CDR3 in amino acids: CASSFRGGAFF. The CDR3 bases are TGTGCCAGCAGTTTTCGGGGGGGCGCTTTCTTT.

The rearrangement links TRBV25-1 to TRBJ1-2, with 10 bases identical to TRBD1. Germline V gene lookup returns CDR1 MGHDK and CDR2 SYGVNS. After removal of 6 bases from V and 4 bases from J, the junction contained 8 bases not matched to a gene. The CDR3 consists of 15 residues. The CDR3 sequence: CASSLGGTGVYGYTF. The CDR3 coding sequence is TGTGCCAGCAGCCTAGGCGGGACAGGGGTCTATGGCTACACCTTC.

V usage is TRBV13 and J usage is TRBJ2-1, with TRBD2 matching 11 bases. The CDR3 has 15 residues. In germline, CDR1 is PRHDT, CDR2 FYEKMQ (reference sequence). After removal of 0 bases from V and 9 bases from J, the junction contained 4 bases not matched to a gene. The CDR3 DNA is TGTGCCAGCAGCTTAGGGCTAGCGGGAGGACGTGAGCAGTTCTTC. Protein product: CASSLGLAGGREQFF.

The rearrangement joins TRBV7-2 to TRBJ1-3; maybe TRBD1 (6 bases). Germline CDR1 reads SGHTA; CDR2 reads FQGNSA. This CDR3 is built from 15 residues. The V end was cut by 5 bases, the J end by 7 bases, with 18 bases between. The CDR3 nucleotides read TGTGCCAGCAGCGCACGCAGAGGGGGGACGAACACCATATATTTT. This sequence encodes CASSARRGGTNTIYF. Drawing the rest from reference TRBV7-2 and TRBJ1-3, the complete variable domain is GAGVSQSPSNKVTEKGKDVELRCDPISGHTALYWYRQSLGQGLEFLIYFQGNSAPDKSGLPSDRFSAERTGGSVSTLTIQRTQQEDSAVYLCASSARRGGTNTIYFGEGSWLTVV.

Worth noting for this clone: The junction departs from the called germline gene at one end, perhaps through a read error. The CDR3 DNA reads as TGTGCCGGCAGCTACCGACTAGCGATATCCTACGAGCAGTACTTC. It translates to CAGSYRLAISYEQYF. The gene calls are TRBV11-2 and TRBJ2-7, with TRBD2 matching over 8 bases. Germline CDR1 and CDR2: SGHAT and FQNNGV. CDR3 length equals 15 residues.

The chain carries TRBV5-1 and TRBJ2-3; D gene unclear. Trimming took off 4 bases at V and 0 bases at J, with 15 bases between the two ends. This CDR3 comprises 16 residues. The germline V gene encodes CDR1 SGHRS and CDR2 YFSETQ. CDR3 loop: CASSIRTDASTDTQYF. In nucleotides, the CDR3 is TGCGCCAGCAGCATCCGGACGGACGCTAGCACAGATACGCAGTATTTT.

This clone was picked up one time. This rearrangement joins TRBV9 to TRBJ2-3; 11 bases are a match to TRBD2. The CDR3 is 15 amino acids. Trimming at V came to 4 bases and at J to 7 bases, leaving 8 bases not matched to a gene. CDR1 and CDR2 from the germline V gene are SGDLS and YYNGEE. Here the CDR3 DNA reads TGTGCCAGCAGCTACCAGACTAGCGGGACCAATACGCAGTATTTT. It is translated as CASSYQTSGTNTQYF.

The gene calls are TRBV29-1 and TRBJ1-1, with 7 bases lining up with TRBD1. With 7 bases clipped from V and 0 bases from J, the junction kept 8 bases outside the gene matches. The CDR3 has 14 amino acids. CDR1 and CDR2 from the germline V gene are SQVTM and ANQGSEA. The CDR3 protein is CSALLGQMNTEAFF. CDR3 bases: TGCAGCGCACTACTGGGACAGATGAACACTGAAGCTTTCTTT.

The chain carries TRBV11-2 and TRBJ2-7; 9 bases align to TRBD2. CDR1 SGHAT and CDR2 FQNNGV come from the germline V gene. The trim removed 3 bases at V and 3 bases at J, leaving 3 bases unmatched. The CDR3 consists of 14 residues. CDR3 DNA: TGTGCCAGCAGCTTGAGCGGGAGGTTCTACGAGCAGTACTTC. It encodes CASSLSGRFYEQYF.

The chain employs TRBV7-8 and TRBJ1-2; the D is unclear. CDR3 length: 15 amino acids. Germline-derived CDR1 and CDR2 are SGHVS and FQNEAQ. The V end lost 3 bases, the J end lost 2 bases, and 13 bases lay between the germline ends. CDR3 region: CASSLVGLQNYGYTF. CDR3 in DNA: TGTGCCAGCAGCTTGGTCGGACTGCAGAACTATGGCTACACCTTC.

This chain uses TRBV27 with TRBJ2-1; 8 nucleotides agree with TRBD1. This CDR3 is built from 14 residues. Germline CDR1 MNHEY, CDR2 SMNVEV (reference sequence). Losses at the gene ends were 5 bases for V and 6 bases for J; bases not matched to a gene: 6. DNA of the CDR3: TGTGCCAGCAGTGTGGACAGGGCAAGCAATGAGCAGTTCTTC. This gives the protein CASSVDRASNEQFF.

The gene calls are TRBV2 and TRBJ2-1, with TRBD1 identical over 8 bases. The CDR3 has 14 residues. Germline CDR1 reads SNHLY; CDR2 reads FYNNEI. J gave up 5 bases and V 6 bases, and 6 bases lay outside the gene matches. CDR3 amino acids: CASSPQGANNEQFF. The CDR3 region has the DNA TGTGCCAGCAGCCCCCAGGGGGCAAACAATGAGCAGTTCTTC.

The CDR3 sequence: CASSSVSGSGAREFF. CDR3 bases: TGTGCCAGCAGCTCCGTTAGCGGGAGCGGCGCGAGGGAGTTCTTC. V usage is TRBV7-2 and J usage is TRBJ2-1, with 9 bases fitting TRBD2. This CDR3 contains 15 residues. The junction had 15 bases not matched to a gene; V was cut back by 4 bases and J by 14 bases. CDR1 and CDR2 (germline): SGHTA, FQGNSA.

The chain links TRBV5-6 to TRBJ2-7, with 8 bases that match TRBD1. The V and J ends lost 4 bases and 3 bases, in that order; junction bases with no gene match: 12. CDR3 length: 16 residues. Germline V gene data show CDR1 as SGHDT and CDR2 as YYEEEE. CDR3 sequence: CASSQTGAIRRYEQYF. The CDR3 DNA reads as TGTGCCAGCAGCCAGACAGGGGCGATCCGTCGCTACGAGCAGTACTTC. Based on the CDR3 plus reference TRBV5-6 and TRBJ2-7, the full variable domain is DAGVTQSPTHLIKTRGQQVTLRCSPKSGHDTVSWYQQALGQGPQFIFQYYEEEERQRGNFPDRFSGHQFPNYSSELNVNALLLGDSALYLCASSQTGAIRRYEQYFGPGTRLTVT.

On this clone itself: The junction does not match germline at one end; this may be a read error. The chain has TRBV6-5 and TRBJ1-1, with D maybe TRBD1 (6 bases). CDR1 MNHEY and CDR2 SVGAGI come from the germline V gene. The CDR3 has 16 residues. CDR3: CASSYSQGLGNIEAFF. CDR3 nucleotides: TGTGCCAGCAGTTACTCTCAGGGGCTTGGCAACATTGAAGCTTTCTTT.